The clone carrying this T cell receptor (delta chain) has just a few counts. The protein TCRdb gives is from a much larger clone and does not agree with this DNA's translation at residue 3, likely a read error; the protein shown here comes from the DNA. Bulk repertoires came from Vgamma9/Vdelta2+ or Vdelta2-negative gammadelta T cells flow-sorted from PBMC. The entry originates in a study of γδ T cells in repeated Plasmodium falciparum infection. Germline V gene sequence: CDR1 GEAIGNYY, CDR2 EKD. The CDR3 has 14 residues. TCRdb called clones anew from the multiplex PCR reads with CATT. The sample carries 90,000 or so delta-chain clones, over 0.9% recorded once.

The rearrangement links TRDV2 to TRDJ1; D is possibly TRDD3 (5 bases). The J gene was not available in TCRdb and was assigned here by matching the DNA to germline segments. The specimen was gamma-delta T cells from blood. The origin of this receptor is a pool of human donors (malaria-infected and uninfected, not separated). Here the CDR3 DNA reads TGTGCCAGTGACACCGTAACGGGGAACGATAAACTCATCTTT. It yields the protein CASDTVTGNDKLIF.